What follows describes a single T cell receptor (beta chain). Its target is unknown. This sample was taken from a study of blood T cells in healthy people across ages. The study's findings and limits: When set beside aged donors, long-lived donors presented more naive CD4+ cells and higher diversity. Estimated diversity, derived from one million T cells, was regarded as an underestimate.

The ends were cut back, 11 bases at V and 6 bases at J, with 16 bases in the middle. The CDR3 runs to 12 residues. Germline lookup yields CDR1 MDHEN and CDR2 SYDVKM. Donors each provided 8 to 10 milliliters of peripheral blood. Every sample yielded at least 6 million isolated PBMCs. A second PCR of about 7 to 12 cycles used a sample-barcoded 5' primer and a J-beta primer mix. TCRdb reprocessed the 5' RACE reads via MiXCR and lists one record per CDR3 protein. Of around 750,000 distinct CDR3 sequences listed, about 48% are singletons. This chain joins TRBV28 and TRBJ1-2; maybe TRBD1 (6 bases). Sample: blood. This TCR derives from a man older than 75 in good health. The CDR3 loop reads CAAKTGYDGYTF. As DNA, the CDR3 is TGTGCCGCCAAAACAGGGTACGATGGCTACACCTTC.